The 23 T cell receptor beta chains below all came from one sample that was sequenced in a study of T-cell reconstitution after alpha-beta-depleted transplantation in children. Preparation of the TCRbeta library involved a method that used unique molecular identifiers. TCRdb re-analysed the PCR reads in MiXCR, keeping a single row per CDR3 protein. Counted here are roughly 570,000 distinct CDR3 sequences, 25% to 30% occurring once; the ten biggest clones make up 30% to 45%. This specimen was PBMCs, taken before TCRalphabeta/CD19-depleted stem cell transplant. These receptors were obtained from a boy younger than two with Wiskott-Aldrich syndrome, due to receive a stem cell transplant.

In this sample, this clonotype turned up a few times. The chain combines TRBV2 with TRBJ1-2; D unclear. V lost 1 base, J lost 1 base, and 4 bases lay in between. CDR1 and CDR2 from the germline V gene are SNHLY and FYNNEI. The CDR3 totals 13 residues. The CDR3 loop is CASSEGDNYGYTF. CDR3 nucleotides: TGTGCCAGCAGTGAAGGGGATAACTATGGCTACACCTTC.

The rearrangement joins TRBV5-1 to TRBJ2-6; 7 bases agree with TRBD2. The CDR3 extends over 18 amino acids. V was pared by 1 base and J by 4 bases, with 11 bases of the junction left unmatched. Germline V lookup: CDR1 SGHRS, CDR2 YFSETQ. In DNA form, the CDR3 reads TGCGCCAGCAGCTTGAAATCTGGCGGGAGCGCCGGGGCCAACGTCCTGACTTTC. This sequence encodes CASSLKSGGSAGANVLTF.

This clonotype was found a few times. The CDR3 region has the DNA TGTGCCAGCAGTTTACACGGCCGGGGACAAGAGACCCAGTACTTC. Translating it yields CASSLHGRGQETQYF. The chain is built from TRBV12-3 or TRBV12-4 and TRBJ2-5, with D perhaps TRBD2 (5 bases). The CDR3 is 15 residues long. Between the trimmed V and J ends, which lost 2 bases and 2 bases, there was a span of 12 bases.

This clonotype showed up just a few times. The CDR3, as DNA: TGTGCCAGCAGCTTAGATCTCAAAACAGATACGCAGTATTTT. It codes for CASSLDLKTDTQYF. V gene TRBV7-2 combines with J gene TRBJ2-3; D unresolved. The germline V and J ends were trimmed by 1 base and 3 bases, with 8 bases remaining between them. Germline V lookup: CDR1 SGHTA, CDR2 FQGNSA. This CDR3 comprises 14 residues.

This clonotype was observed a handful of times. V is TRBV5-1 and J is TRBJ2-2; D tentatively reads TRBD1 or TRBD2 (5 bases each). From germline, CDR1 is SGHRS and CDR2 YFSETQ. V was cut by 5 bases and J by 1 base, with 12 bases left in between. The CDR3 runs 15 residues. In nucleotides, the CDR3 is TGCGCCAGCAGTTCCGGGACGATGAACACCGGGGAGCTGTTTTTT. The encoded protein is CASSSGTMNTGELFF.

The J gene is TRBJ2-3, the V gene TRBV28; D gene unclear. Germline loops: CDR1 MDHEN, CDR2 SYDVKM. This CDR3 spans 11 amino acids. V was cut by 6 bases and J by 9 bases, with 10 bases left in between. For the CDR3, the DNA is TGTGCCAGCAGGGAGAGTAGGACGCAGTATTTT. This encodes CASRESRTQYF.

CDR3 protein: CASSLTIRGSGNTEAFF. The DNA of the CDR3 is TGTGCCAGCAGTTTAACTATCAGGGGATCGGGGAACACTGAAGCTTTCTTT. This rearrangement joins TRBV12-3 or TRBV12-4 to TRBJ1-1, with D possibly TRBD1 on 6 matching bases. The V end was cut by 2 bases, the J end by 1 base, with 17 bases between. The CDR3 length is 17 residues.

This chain uses TRBV20-1 with TRBJ1-5; 9 positions match TRBD1. The CDR3 runs 16 residues. With V trimmed by 1 base and J by 2 bases, 6 bases remained unmatched. CDR1 and CDR2 from the germline V gene are DFQATT and SNEGSKA (reference sequence). CDR3 protein: CSARGTGGMGNQPQHF. The CDR3 region has the DNA TGCAGTGCTAGAGGAACAGGGGGCATGGGCAATCAGCCCCAGCATTTT.

The table lists this clonotype with many counts. V usage is TRBV20-1 and J usage is TRBJ1-1, with 7 bases matching TRBD1. The CDR3 is 11 amino acids. Germline loops: CDR1 DFQATT, CDR2 SNEGSKA (reference sequence). The J segment lost 3 bases and the V segment lost 6 bases, leaving 1 base of the junction unmatched. The CDR3 coding sequence is TGCAGTGCCAGGGGGGACACTGAAGCTTTCTTT. It is translated as CSARGDTEAFF.

This clonotype has a handful of counts. The chain joins TRBV2 to TRBJ1-1; D gene uncertain. The CDR3 has 13 residues. The V gene's germline CDR1 is SNHLY and CDR2 FYNNEI. Trimming removed 1 base at V and 1 base at J, with 4 bases between. CDR3 nucleotides: TGTGCCAGCAGTGAAGACAGGAACACTGAAGCTTTCTTT. The encoded protein is CASSEDRNTEAFF.

The genes are TRBV29-1 and TRBJ2-1; TRBD2 aligns across 7 bases. Per germline, CDR1 SQVTM and CDR2 ANQGSEA. J lost 3 bases, V lost 8 bases, and 13 bases had no gene match. The CDR3 is 15 amino acids. CDR3 sequence reads: CSFSMRGRGYNEQFF. CDR3 in DNA: TGCAGCTTCTCGATGCGGGGGAGGGGCTACAATGAGCAGTTCTTC.

This clonotype was seen only a few times. The J gene is TRBJ2-1, the V gene TRBV5-1, with D uncertain. This CDR3 is built from 15 residues. Germline V lookup: CDR1 SGHRS, CDR2 YFSETQ. V shed 4 bases and J shed 3 bases, with 14 bases lying between them. CDR3 region: CASSTASPLYNEQFF. The CDR3 coding sequence is TGCGCCAGCAGCACGGCCAGTCCCCTCTACAATGAGCAGTTCTTC.

This clonotype was seen more than once but under ten times. The genes are TRBV6-1 and TRBJ2-1; no clear D gene. This CDR3 is built from 16 residues. Trimming removed 5 bases from V and 0 bases from J, with 14 bases in between. Germline lookup yields CDR1 MNHNS and CDR2 SASEGT. The CDR3 nucleotides are TGTGCCAGCAGTACCCGGTCAGGTGGCTCCTACAATGAGCAGTTCTTC. Translated, it gives CASSTRSGGSYNEQFF.

The chain joins TRBV2 to TRBJ2-1; 8 bases are shared with TRBD2. The CDR3 length is 15 residues. The J segment lost 8 bases and the V segment lost 2 bases, leaving 8 bases of the junction unmatched. The germline V gene has CDR1 SNHLY and CDR2 FYNNEI. The CDR3: CASSESSGGTDEQFF. The CDR3 DNA sequence: TGTGCCAGCAGTGAATCCAGCGGGGGTACGGATGAGCAGTTCTTC.

The J gene is TRBJ2-7, the V gene TRBV20-1; D possibly matches TRBD1 or TRBD2 (6 bases each). The V end lost 3 bases, the J end lost 5 bases, and 17 bases lay between the germline ends. Germline V gene sequence: CDR1 DFQATT, CDR2 SNEGSKA (reference sequence). CDR3 length: 14 residues. CDR3 amino acids: CSARPGSGGDEQYF. The CDR3 DNA sequence: TGCAGTGCTAGGCCCGGGTCCGGGGGCGACGAGCAGTACTTC.

The chain links TRBV10-3 to TRBJ2-1, with 10 bases fitting TRBD2. The trim removed 5 bases at V and 7 bases at J, leaving 8 bases unmatched. The CDR3 has 15 amino acids. Germline loops: CDR1 ENHRY, CDR2 SYGVKD. CDR3 residues: CAISQREGHLNEQFF. CDR3 nucleotides: TGTGCCATCAGTCAGCGGGAGGGTCATCTGAATGAGCAGTTCTTC.

The V call is TRBV30, the J call TRBJ2-2; TRBD2 matches at 9 bases. V dropped 2 bases and J dropped 4; count of bases not matched to a gene: 11. This CDR3 has 17 residues. CDR1 and CDR2 from the germline V gene are GTSNPN and SVGIG (reference sequence). DNA of the CDR3: TGTGCCTGGAGTCGGAGGAGCGGGAGGCGGGTCACCGGGGAGCTGTTTTTT. It translates to CAWSRRSGRRVTGELFF.

This clonotype was found once. V is TRBV7-9 and J is TRBJ2-7; 8 bases line up with TRBD2. The CDR3 is made up of 15 amino acids. Germline trimming cut 5 bases from V and 1 base from J; bases unmatched to any gene: 7. Germline V CDR1 and CDR2: SEHNR, FQNEAQ (reference sequence). The CDR3 is CASSPSGSRSYEQYF. The CDR3 nucleotides read TGTGCCAGCAGCCCGAGCGGGAGCCGTTCCTACGAGCAGTACTTC. The whole variable domain, remainder taken from reference TRBV7-9 and TRBJ2-7, is DTGVSQNPRHKITKRGQNVTFRCDPISEHNRLYWYRQTLGQGPEFLTYFQNEAQLEKSRLLSDRFSAERPKGSFSTLEIQRTEQGDSAMYLCASSPSGSRSYEQYFGPGTRLTVT.

This clonotype was counted only a few times. The gene calls are TRBV5-1 and TRBJ1-1, with TRBD1 as a possible D gene (6 bases). Germline V gene sequence: CDR1 SGHRS, CDR2 YFSETQ. Trimming took 2 bases from V and 0 from J, leaving 17 bases between them. CDR3 length: 17 amino acids. The chain's CDR3 is CASSLLQGTVVNTEAFF. DNA of the CDR3: TGCGCCAGCAGCTTACTACAGGGTACAGTGGTGAACACTGAAGCTTTCTTT.

The V and J genes are TRBV11-1 and TRBJ2-1; 13 bases match TRBD2. Germline CDR1 SGHAT, CDR2 FQDESV (reference sequence). J lost 4 bases, V lost 0 bases, and 9 bases had no gene match. This CDR3 contains 19 residues. The CDR3 DNA reads as TGTGCCAGCAGCTTAGCCCGACTAGCGGGAGGATCCCCGTACAATGAGCAGTTCTTC. Its translation is CASSLARLAGGSPYNEQFF.

The genes are TRBV27 and TRBJ2-7, with D hard to call. This CDR3 region has 15 residues. Trimming took 3 bases from V and 0 from J, leaving 12 bases between them. CDR1 MNHEY and CDR2 SMNVEV come from the germline V gene (reference sequence). The CDR3 nucleotides read TGTGCCAGCAGTTTCTCCCGCGGTAGCTCCTACGAGCAGTACTTC. It translates to CASSFSRGSSYEQYF.

The chain couples TRBV20-1 to TRBJ2-5; D is undetermined. Germline assignment: CDR1 DFQATT and CDR2 SNEGSKA (reference sequence). This CDR3 spans 13 amino acids. Trimming shortened V by 6 bases and J by 4 bases, and 15 bases separated the two germline ends. The CDR3 is CSAIAERTETQYF. The CDR3 nucleotides are TGCAGTGCAATCGCAGAGCGTACAGAGACCCAGTACTTC.

J is TRBJ2-1 and V is TRBV7-2, with 13 bases that match TRBD2. CDR3 length: 16 amino acids. CDR1 and CDR2 from the germline V gene are SGHTA and FQGNSA. J lost 4 bases, V lost 5 bases, and 5 bases had no gene match. CDR3 region: CASSRLLAGGYNEQFF. The CDR3 DNA sequence: TGTGCCAGCAGCCGCTTACTAGCGGGAGGGTACAATGAGCAGTTCTTC.